A selection of T cell receptor beta chains follows, all from one sample in a study of graft-versus-host responses after intestinal transplantation. These receptors lack a known antigen. Repertoires were generated with immunoSEQ multiplex PCR, while TCRdb's copy carries only in-frame clones and drops some. Of around 130,000 clones listed, around nine tenths are singletons. Sequenced material: unstimulated CD4+ T cells sorted from spleen or lymph node cells, taken before intestinal transplant. All receptors come from a human donor who received an intestinal transplant. The CDR3 runs from the conserved cysteine through the conserved F or W. D genes are given only for firm matches. Some rows mark clone size as missing; the rest say once, few, many or name a class of expanded clone.

-	TRBV9	-	TRBJ2-5	CASSVTLTGTQETQYF	TGTGCCAGCAGCGTGACTCTGACAGGAACACAAGAGACCCAGTACTTC
-	TRBV5-4	-	TRBJ2-3	CASSLSGDTQYF	TGTGCCAGCAGCTTAAGCGGGGATACGCAGTATTTT
-	TRBV6-5	-	TRBJ1-1	CASSATRDTEAFF	TGTGCCAGCAGCGCGACACGGGACACTGAAGCTTTCTTT
TRBD1	TRBV9	-	TRBJ2-1	CASSAGGQGLAEQFF	TGTGCCAGCAGCGCGGGGGGACAGGGTCTCGCTGAGCAGTTCTTC
-	TRBV11-3	-	TRBJ2-2	CASSLRALGELFF	TGTGCCAGCAGCTTACGAGCGTTGGGGGAGCTGTTTTTT
TRBD1	TRBV6-1	-	TRBJ1-2	CASSEWAGGPGYTF	TGTGCCAGCAGTGAATGGGCAGGGGGCCCCGGCTACACCTTC
TRBD1	TRBV5-4	-	TRBJ1-2	CASSLTSGQPNYGYTF	TGTGCCAGCAGCCTTACGTCGGGACAGCCAAACTATGGCTACACCTTC
-	TRBV5-1	-	TRBJ2-4	CASSLGTKNIQYF	TGCGCCAGCAGCTTGGGGACCAAAAACATTCAGTACTTC
-	TRBV7-2	once	TRBJ1-1	CASSSPGRMNTEAFF	TGTGCCAGCAGCTCACCCGGGCGCATGAACACTGAAGCTTTCTTT
-	TRBV4-1	few	TRBJ2-7	CASSQGTYSLYEQYF	TGCGCCAGCAGCCAAGGGACCTACTCCCTCTACGAGCAGTACTTC
TRBD1	TRBV27	-	TRBJ1-1	CASSRGGNTEAFF	TGTGCCAGCAGCAGGGGGGGGAACACTGAAGCTTTCTTT
TRBD2	TRBV30	-	TRBJ2-7	CAWSDWTSGGYEQYF	TGTGCCTGGAGCGATTGGACTAGCGGGGGCTACGAGCAGTACTTC
TRBD1	TRBV7-8	-	TRBJ2-1	CASSPDRGSFNEQFF	TGTGCCAGCAGCCCCGACAGGGGATCTTTCAATGAGCAGTTCTTC
-	TRBV6-6	-	TRBJ2-3	CASRLSSTDTQYF	TGTGCCAGCAGGCTGTCGAGCACAGATACGCAGTATTTT
-	TRBV5-6	-	TRBJ1-5	CASRMGGTSQPQHF	TGTGCCAGCAGGATGGGGGGCACGAGTCAGCCCCAGCATTTT
-	TRBV6-5	few	TRBJ2-5	CASSYVAGVPGTQYF	TGTGCCAGCAGTTACGTCGCCGGGGTCCCGGGGACCCAGTACTTC
-	TRBV7-9	-	TRBJ2-5	CASSLAEVFQETQYF	TGTGCCAGCAGCTTAGCGGAGGTCTTCCAAGAGACCCAGTACTTC
-	TRBV5-6	once	TRBJ2-3	CASSKGVQGTDTQYF	TGTGCCAGCAGCAAGGGAGTTCAAGGCACAGATACGCAGTATTTT
-	TRBV5-5	once	TRBJ2-5	CASSSDGKETQYF	TGTGCCAGCAGCTCAGACGGAAAAGAGACCCAGTACTTC
-	TRBV5-4	-	TRBJ1-4	CASSFQRGTNEKLFF	TGTGCCAGCAGCTTTCAGCGGGGAACTAATGAAAAACTGTTTTTT
-	TRBV5-1	-	TRBJ1-1	CASRHVPGEAFF	TGCGCCAGCAGACACGTTCCGGGAGAAGCTTTCTTT
-	TRBV6-1	-	TRBJ2-1	CASSEGTKAYNEQFF	TGTGCCAGCAGTGAAGGGACTAAAGCCTACAATGAGCAGTTCTTC